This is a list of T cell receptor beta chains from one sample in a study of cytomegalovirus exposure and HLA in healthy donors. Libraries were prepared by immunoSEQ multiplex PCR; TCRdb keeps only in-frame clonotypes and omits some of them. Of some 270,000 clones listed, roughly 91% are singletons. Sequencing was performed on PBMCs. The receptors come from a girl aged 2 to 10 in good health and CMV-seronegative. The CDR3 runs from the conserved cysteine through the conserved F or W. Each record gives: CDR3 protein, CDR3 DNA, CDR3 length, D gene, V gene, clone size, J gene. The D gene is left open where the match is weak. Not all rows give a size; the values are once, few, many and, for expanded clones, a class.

CDR3 protein: CAISEGEAGANVLTF
CDR3 DNA: TGTGCCATCAGTGAGGGGGAGGCTGGGGCCAACGTCCTGACTTTC
CDR3 length: 15
D gene: -
V gene: TRBV10-3
clone size: -
J gene: TRBJ2-6

CDR3 protein: CASSLRGTYNEQFF
CDR3 DNA: TGTGCCAGCAGCTTAAGGGGAACCTACAATGAGCAGTTCTTC
CDR3 length: 14
D gene: -
V gene: TRBV11-2
clone size: once
J gene: TRBJ2-1

CDR3 protein: CASSPNPGEVFF
CDR3 DNA: TGTGCCAGCAGCCCGAACCCTGGAGAGGTGTTTTTT
CDR3 length: 12
D gene: -
V gene: TRBV11-2
clone size: -
J gene: TRBJ1-4

CDR3 protein: CASTRNSFYEQYF
CDR3 DNA: TGTGCCAGCACCCGGAACAGCTTCTACGAGCAGTACTTC
CDR3 length: 13
D gene: -
V gene: TRBV6-1
clone size: -
J gene: TRBJ2-7

CDR3 protein: CASSFRGGWETQYF
CDR3 DNA: TGCGCCAGCAGCTTTAGGGGGGGCTGGGAGACCCAGTACTTC
CDR3 length: 14
D gene: -
V gene: TRBV5-1
clone size: once
J gene: TRBJ2-5

CDR3 protein: CASRRGGEQFF
CDR3 DNA: TGTGCCAGCAGGAGGGGAGGTGAGCAGTTCTTC
CDR3 length: 11
D gene: -
V gene: TRBV6-1
clone size: -
J gene: TRBJ2-1

CDR3 protein: CATSRVTGGSYGYTF
CDR3 DNA: TGTGCCACCAGCAGAGTAACAGGGGGCAGCTATGGCTACACCTTC
CDR3 length: 15
D gene: TRBD1
V gene: TRBV15
clone size: -
J gene: TRBJ1-2

CDR3 protein: CASSREQYF
CDR3 DNA: TGTGCCAGCAGTCGGGAGCAGTACTTC
CDR3 length: 9
D gene: -
V gene: TRBV7-2
clone size: -
J gene: TRBJ2-7

CDR3 protein: CASSPTGVEQYF
CDR3 DNA: TGTGCCAGCTCACCGACAGGGGTCGAGCAGTACTTC
CDR3 length: 12
D gene: TRBD1
V gene: TRBV18
clone size: -
J gene: TRBJ2-7

CDR3 protein: CSVAGTIANTEAFF
CDR3 DNA: TGCAGCGTTGCAGGGACAATAGCTAACACTGAAGCTTTCTTT
CDR3 length: 14
D gene: -
V gene: TRBV29-1
clone size: -
J gene: TRBJ1-1

CDR3 protein: CASSLGLPTDTQYF
CDR3 DNA: TGTGCCAGCAGCTTGGGACTGCCCACAGATACGCAGTATTTT
CDR3 length: 14
D gene: -
V gene: TRBV5-6
clone size: -
J gene: TRBJ2-3

CDR3 protein: CASSSRLAGDDEQFF
CDR3 DNA: TGCGCCAGCAGCTCAAGACTAGCGGGGGACGATGAGCAGTTCTTC
CDR3 length: 15
D gene: TRBD2
V gene: TRBV5-1
clone size: -
J gene: TRBJ2-1